This T cell receptor beta chain was obtained from a study of T cell responses to AZD1222 COVID-19 vaccine. Study at large: Whether given at about 4 or about 12 weeks, second doses were pooled. Whole-study findings and limits: At baseline, seropositivity was found in only five or six AZD1222 recipients. Donors were mostly white British, more females; clonal diversity possibly underestimated. Nearly half of unique spike-specific TCRs reportedly avoided B.1.351 and B.1.1.7 mutated regions.

The germline V gene has CDR1 SGHVS and CDR2 FQNEAQ. The CDR3 extends over 15 amino acids. With 2 bases removed from V and 4 bases from J, the gap between germline ends came to 11 bases. Profiled with immunoSEQ multiplex PCR; TCRdb holds only in-frame clones, not every one. The profile shows 150,000 to 200,000 clones, 90% of them singletons. To note about this clone: Its matching antigen is unknown.

The chain combines TRBV7-8 with TRBJ2-2, with D possibly matching TRBD1 (6 bases). This TCR came from an adult in good health. The material was peripheral blood, obtained on day 0 of AZD1222 vaccination. The DNA for the CDR3 is TGTGCCAGCAGCTTATTACAGGGACCCACCGGGGAGCTGTTTTTT. Encoded protein: CASSLLQGPTGELFF.